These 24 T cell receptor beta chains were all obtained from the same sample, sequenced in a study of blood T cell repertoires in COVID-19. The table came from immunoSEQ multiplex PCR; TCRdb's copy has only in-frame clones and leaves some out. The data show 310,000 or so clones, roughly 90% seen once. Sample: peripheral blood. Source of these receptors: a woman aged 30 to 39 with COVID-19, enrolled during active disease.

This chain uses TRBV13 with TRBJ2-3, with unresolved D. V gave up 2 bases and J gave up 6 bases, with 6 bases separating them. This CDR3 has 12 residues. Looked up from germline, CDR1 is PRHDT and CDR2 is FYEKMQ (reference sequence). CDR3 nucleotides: TGTGCCAGCAGCTTATTAGAGGATACGCAGTATTTT. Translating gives CASSLLEDTQYF.

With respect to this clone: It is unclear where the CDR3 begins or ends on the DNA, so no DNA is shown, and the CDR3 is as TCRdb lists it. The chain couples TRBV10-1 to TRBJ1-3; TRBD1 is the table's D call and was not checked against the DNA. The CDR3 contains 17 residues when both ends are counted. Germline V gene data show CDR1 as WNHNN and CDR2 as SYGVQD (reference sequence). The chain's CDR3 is CAIPMTGYSCSGNTIYF.

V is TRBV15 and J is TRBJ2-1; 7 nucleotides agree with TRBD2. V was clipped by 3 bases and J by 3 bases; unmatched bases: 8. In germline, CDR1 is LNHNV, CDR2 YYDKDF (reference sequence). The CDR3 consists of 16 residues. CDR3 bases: TGTGCCACCAGCAGGGAGCGGGACTACTTCTACAATGAGCAGTTCTTC. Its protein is CATSRERDYFYNEQFF.

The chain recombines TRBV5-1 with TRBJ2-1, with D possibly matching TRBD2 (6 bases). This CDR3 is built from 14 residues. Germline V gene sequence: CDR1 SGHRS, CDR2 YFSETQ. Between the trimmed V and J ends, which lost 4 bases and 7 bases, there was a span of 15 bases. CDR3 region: CASSLLAEGNEQFF. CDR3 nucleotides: TGCGCCAGCAGCCTTTTAGCGGAGGGGAATGAGCAGTTCTTC. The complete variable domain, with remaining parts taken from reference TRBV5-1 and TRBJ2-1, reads KAGVTQTPRYLIKTRGQQVTLSCSPISGHRSVSWYQQTPGQGLQFLFEYFSETQRNKGNFPGRFSGRQFSNSRSEMNVSTLELGDSALYLCASSLLAEGNEQFFGPGTRLTVL.

The CDR3 sequence: CASSLDTGLDGEQYF. For the CDR3, the DNA is TGCGCCAGCAGCTTGGATACAGGGTTAGATGGGGAGCAGTACTTC. The rearrangement links TRBV5-1 to TRBJ2-7; perhaps TRBD1 as D (6 bases). Germline V gene sequence: CDR1 SGHRS, CDR2 YFSETQ. Trimming removed 0 bases at V and 7 bases at J, with 17 bases between. There are 15 residues in the CDR3. The full variable domain, in which reference TRBV5-1 and TRBJ2-7 provide the parts outside the CDR3, is KAGVTQTPRYLIKTRGQQVTLSCSPISGHRSVSWYQQTPGQGLQFLFEYFSETQRNKGNFPGRFSGRQFSNSRSEMNVSTLELGDSALYLCASSLDTGLDGEQYFGPGTRLTVT.

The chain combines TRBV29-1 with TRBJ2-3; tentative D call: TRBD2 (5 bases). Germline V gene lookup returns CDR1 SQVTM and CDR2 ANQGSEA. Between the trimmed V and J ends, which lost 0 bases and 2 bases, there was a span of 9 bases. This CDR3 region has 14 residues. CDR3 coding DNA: TGCAGCGTTGAAGATCCAGCGGACACAGATACGCAGTATTTT. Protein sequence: CSVEDPADTDTQYF.

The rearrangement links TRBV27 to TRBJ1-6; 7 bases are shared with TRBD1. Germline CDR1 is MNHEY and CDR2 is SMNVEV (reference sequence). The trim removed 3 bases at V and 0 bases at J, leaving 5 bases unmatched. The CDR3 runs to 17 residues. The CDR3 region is CASSLDRFSSYNSPLHF. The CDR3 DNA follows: TGTGCCAGCAGTTTGGACAGGTTCAGCTCCTATAATTCACCCCTCCACTTT.

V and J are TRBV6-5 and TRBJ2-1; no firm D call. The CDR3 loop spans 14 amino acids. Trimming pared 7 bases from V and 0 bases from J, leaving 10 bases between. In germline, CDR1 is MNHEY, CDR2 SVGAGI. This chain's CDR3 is CASTLHFSYNEQFF. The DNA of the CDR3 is TGTGCCAGCACTTTGCACTTCTCCTACAATGAGCAGTTCTTC.

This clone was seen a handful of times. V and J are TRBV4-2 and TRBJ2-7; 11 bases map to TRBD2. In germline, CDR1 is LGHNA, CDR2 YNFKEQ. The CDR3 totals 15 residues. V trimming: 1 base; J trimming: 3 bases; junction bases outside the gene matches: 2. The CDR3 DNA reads TGTGCCAGCAGCCAAGTGGGGACTAGCGGCTACGAGCAGTACTTC. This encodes CASSQVGTSGYEQYF.

Here the CDR3 reads CASSYEEIPGNTIYF. CDR3 nucleotide sequence: TGTGCCAGCAGTTACGAGGAGATACCTGGAAACACCATATATTTT. V is TRBV6-6 and J is TRBJ1-3; D is ambiguous. V gave up 2 bases and J gave up 2 bases, with 10 bases separating them. Germline V lookup: CDR1 MNHNY, CDR2 SVGAGI (reference sequence). This CDR3 spans 15 amino acids.

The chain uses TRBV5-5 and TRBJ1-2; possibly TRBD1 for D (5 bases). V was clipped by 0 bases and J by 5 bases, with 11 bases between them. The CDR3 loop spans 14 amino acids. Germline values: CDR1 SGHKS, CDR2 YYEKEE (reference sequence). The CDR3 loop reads CASSLATGQYGYTF. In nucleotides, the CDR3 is TGTGCCAGCAGCTTGGCCACAGGCCAATATGGCTACACCTTC.

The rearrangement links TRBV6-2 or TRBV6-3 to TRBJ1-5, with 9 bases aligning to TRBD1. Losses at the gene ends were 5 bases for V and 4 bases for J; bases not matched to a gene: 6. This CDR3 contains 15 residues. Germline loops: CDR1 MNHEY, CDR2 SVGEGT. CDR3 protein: CASSGTGQPNQPQHF. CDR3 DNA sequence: TGTGCCAGCAGTGGGACAGGGCAGCCAAATCAGCCCCAGCATTTT.

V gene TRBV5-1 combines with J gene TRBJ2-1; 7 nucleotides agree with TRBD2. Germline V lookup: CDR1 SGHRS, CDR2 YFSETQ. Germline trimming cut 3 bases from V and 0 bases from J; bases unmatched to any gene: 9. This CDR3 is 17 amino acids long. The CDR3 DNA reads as TGCGCCAGCAGCTCGAAGGAACTAGCGTCCTCCTACAATGAGCAGTTCTTC. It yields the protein CASSSKELASSYNEQFF. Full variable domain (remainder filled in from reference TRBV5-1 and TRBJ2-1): KAGVTQTPRYLIKTRGQQVTLSCSPISGHRSVSWYQQTPGQGLQFLFEYFSETQRNKGNFPGRFSGRQFSNSRSEMNVSTLELGDSALYLCASSSKELASSYNEQFFGPGTRLTVL.

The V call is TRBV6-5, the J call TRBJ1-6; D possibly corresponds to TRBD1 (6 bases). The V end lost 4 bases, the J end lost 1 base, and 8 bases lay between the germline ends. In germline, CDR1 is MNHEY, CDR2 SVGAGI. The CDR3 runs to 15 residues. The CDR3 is CASSLQGSYNSPLHF. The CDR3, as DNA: TGTGCCAGCAGTTTACAGGGTTCCTATAATTCACCCCTCCACTTT.

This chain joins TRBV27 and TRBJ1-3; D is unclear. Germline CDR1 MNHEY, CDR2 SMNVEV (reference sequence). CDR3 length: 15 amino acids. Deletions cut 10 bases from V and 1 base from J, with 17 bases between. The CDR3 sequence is CATQISGKSGNTIYF. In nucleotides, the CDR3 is TGTGCCACACAAATTTCGGGGAAATCTGGAAACACCATATATTTT.

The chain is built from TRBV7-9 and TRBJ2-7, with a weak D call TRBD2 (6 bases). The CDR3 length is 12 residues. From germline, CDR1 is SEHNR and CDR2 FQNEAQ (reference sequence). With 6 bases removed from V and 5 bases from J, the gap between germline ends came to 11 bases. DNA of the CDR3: TGTGCCAGCAGTCCCAGGGAGGACGAGCAGTACTTC. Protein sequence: CASSPREDEQYF.

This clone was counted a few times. This CDR3 reads CASSEQVYYGYTF. CDR3 DNA: TGTGCCAGCAGTGAACAGGTTTATTATGGCTACACCTTC. This chain links TRBV25-1 with TRBJ1-2; D call uncertain. The germline V gene encodes CDR1 MGHDK and CDR2 SYGVNS. The CDR3 sequence is 13 residues long. V shed 2 bases and J shed 5 bases, with 9 bases lying between them.

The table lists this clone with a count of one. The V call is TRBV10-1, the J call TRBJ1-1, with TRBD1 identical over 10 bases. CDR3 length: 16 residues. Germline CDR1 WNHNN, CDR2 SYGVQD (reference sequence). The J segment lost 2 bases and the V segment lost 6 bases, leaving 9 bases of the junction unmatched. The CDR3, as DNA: TGCGCCAGCAGCCCGGGGGACAGGGGTGTTAACACTGAAGCTTTCTTT. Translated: CASSPGDRGVNTEAFF.

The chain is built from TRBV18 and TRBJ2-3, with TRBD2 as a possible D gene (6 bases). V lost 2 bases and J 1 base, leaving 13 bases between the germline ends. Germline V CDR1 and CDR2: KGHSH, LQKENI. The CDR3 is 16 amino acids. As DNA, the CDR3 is TGTGCCAGCTCACCAGAGGCGGGATCAGGCACAGATACGCAGTATTTT. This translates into CASSPEAGSGTDTQYF.

The CDR3 loop reads CASSATRRSYNEQFF. The DNA for the CDR3 is TGTGCCAGCAGCGCGACTAGACGTTCTTACAATGAGCAGTTCTTC. V gene TRBV5-6 combines with J gene TRBJ2-1, with D possibly TRBD2 on 6 matching bases. This CDR3 spans 15 amino acids. V lost 4 bases to trimming and J lost 4 bases, with 15 bases between them. CDR1 and CDR2 (germline): SGHDT, YYEEEE.

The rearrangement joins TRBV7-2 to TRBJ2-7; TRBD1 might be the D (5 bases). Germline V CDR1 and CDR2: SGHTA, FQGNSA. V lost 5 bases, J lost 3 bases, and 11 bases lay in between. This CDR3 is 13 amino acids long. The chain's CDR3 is CASSLDRHYEQYF. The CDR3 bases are TGTGCCAGCAGCCTCGACAGACACTACGAGCAGTACTTC. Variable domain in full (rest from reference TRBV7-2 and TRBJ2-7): GAGVSQSPSNKVTEKGKDVELRCDPISGHTALYWYRQSLGQGLEFLIYFQGNSAPDKSGLPSDRFSAERTGGSVSTLTIQRTQQEDSAVYLCASSLDRHYEQYFGPGTRLTVT.

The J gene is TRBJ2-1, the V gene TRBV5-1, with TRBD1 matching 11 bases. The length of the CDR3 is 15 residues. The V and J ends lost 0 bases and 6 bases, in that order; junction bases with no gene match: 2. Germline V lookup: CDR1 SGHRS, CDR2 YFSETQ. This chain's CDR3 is CASSLGGTGGNEQFF. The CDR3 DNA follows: TGCGCCAGCAGCTTGGGCGGGACAGGGGGCAATGAGCAGTTCTTC.

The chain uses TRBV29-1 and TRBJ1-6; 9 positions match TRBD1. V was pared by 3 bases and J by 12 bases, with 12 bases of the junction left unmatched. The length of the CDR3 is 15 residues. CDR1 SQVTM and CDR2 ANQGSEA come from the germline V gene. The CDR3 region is CSVDWAGQGYEPLHF. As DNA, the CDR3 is TGCAGCGTTGATTGGGCGGGACAGGGCTATGAACCCCTCCACTTT. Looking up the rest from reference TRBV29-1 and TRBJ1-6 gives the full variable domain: SAVISQKPSRDICQRGTSLTIQCQVDSQVTMMFWYRQQPGQSLTLIATANQGSEATYESGFVIDKFPISRPNLTFSTLTVSNMSPEDSSIYLCSVDWAGQGYEPLHFGNGTRLTVT.

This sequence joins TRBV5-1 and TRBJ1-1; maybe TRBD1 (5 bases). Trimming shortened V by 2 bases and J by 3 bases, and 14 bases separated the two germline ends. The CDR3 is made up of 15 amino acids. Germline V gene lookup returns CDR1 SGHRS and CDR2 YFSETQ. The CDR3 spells CASSFERGSDTEAFF. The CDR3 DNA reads TGCGCCAGCAGCTTTGAGCGGGGCAGTGACACTGAAGCTTTCTTT.